These 20 T cell receptor beta chains share one sample of origin, sequenced in a study of human T cells and chemical hapten exposure. TCRdb reanalysed the RACE reads using MiXCR and keeps one entry per CDR3 protein. The sample contains about 47,000 distinct CDR3 sequences, around 3.6% of which appear only once. The sample's time point: healthy volunteer bleed at 6 weeks. Total RNA came from unfractionated whole blood. Sample: whole blood. These receptors all stem from a human donor in good health. Some clones in this sample may be carry-over from other donors' samples.

The table lists this clonotype with many counts. The V call is TRBV10-3, the J call TRBJ1-5; D gene uncertain. This CDR3 is built from 14 residues. V dropped 3 bases and J dropped 4 bases, with 10 bases sitting between them. The germline V gene has CDR1 ENHRY and CDR2 SYGVKD. The CDR3 nucleotides are TGTGCCATCAGTGATACCGGGGTTAATCAGCCCCAGCATTTT. It codes for CAISDTGVNQPQHF.

This clonotype was counted between two and nine times. The chain recombines TRBV20-1 with TRBJ2-7, with D perhaps TRBD1 or TRBD2 (5 bases each). V lost 5 bases to trimming and J lost 3 bases, with 14 bases between them. This CDR3 has 13 amino acids. Germline CDR1 and CDR2: DFQATT and SNEGSKA (reference sequence). In DNA form, the CDR3 reads TGCAGTGCTGGGGGACGGATGAACTACGAGCAGTACTTC. Translated: CSAGGRMNYEQYF.

J is TRBJ1-2 and V is TRBV19, with D perhaps matching TRBD1 (6 bases). The CDR3 runs 14 residues. Germline V gene data show CDR1 as LNHDA and CDR2 as SQIVND (reference sequence). V was trimmed by 5 bases and J by 8 bases, leaving 18 bases between them. The CDR3: CASSWGLDVVGYTF. CDR3 sequence (DNA): TGTGCCAGTAGTTGGGGGCTGGACGTGGTCGGCTACACCTTC.

The CDR3: CASSLALTVYNEQFF. The CDR3, as DNA: TGCGCCAGCAGCTTGGCCCTTACGGTTTACAATGAGCAGTTCTTC. The chain couples TRBV5-1 to TRBJ2-1, with D unclear. The CDR3 covers 15 residues. V was cut by 0 bases and J by 4 bases, with 11 bases left in between. CDR1 is SGHRS and CDR2 is YFSETQ in the germline V gene.

This clonotype was seen repeatedly, ten times or more. For the CDR3, the DNA is TGCGCCAGCAGTTTGAGCCCCCGGACAGGGCGAGAGACCCAGTACTTC. Translating gives CASSLSPRTGRETQYF. This chain links TRBV5-1 with TRBJ2-5, with TRBD1 matching over 8 bases. V shed 5 bases, J shed 4 bases, and the junction held 13 bases outside the gene matches. The length of the CDR3 is 16 residues. Looked up from germline, CDR1 is SGHRS and CDR2 is YFSETQ.

This clonotype was detected ten times or more. The CDR3 sequence: CASSPTHAYEQYF. DNA for the CDR3: TGTGCCAGCAGCCCGACTCACGCCTACGAGCAGTACTTC. V gene TRBV7-9 combines with J gene TRBJ2-7; D gene unclear. This CDR3 contains 13 residues. V shed 5 bases and J shed 2 bases, with 10 bases lying between them. Germline values: CDR1 SEHNR, CDR2 FQNEAQ (reference sequence).

This clonotype has a count of ten or more. This chain links TRBV4-2 with TRBJ2-3, with a weak D call TRBD1 (5 bases). V was pared by 5 bases and J by 1 base, with 16 bases between. Germline loops: CDR1 LGHNA, CDR2 YNFKEQ. This CDR3 spans 16 amino acids. In nucleotides, the CDR3 is TGTGCCAGCAGCAGCTCGGACATGGCCGGCACAGATACGCAGTATTTT. Its protein is CASSSSDMAGTDTQYF.

This clonotype was observed many times. CDR3 residues: CASSFRGLAAETQYF. The CDR3 DNA reads TGTGCCAGCAGTTTTCGGGGACTAGCGGCGGAGACCCAGTACTTC. The genes are TRBV27 and TRBJ2-5, with 11 bases aligning to TRBD2. The J segment lost 5 bases and the V segment lost 3 bases, leaving 5 bases of the junction unmatched. Germline values: CDR1 MNHEY, CDR2 SMNVEV (reference sequence). This CDR3 is built from 15 residues.

This clonotype appeared a few times. J is TRBJ1-2 and V is TRBV4-1; D not resolved. Germline lookup yields CDR1 MGHRA and CDR2 YSYEKL. Trimming left V 3 bases short and J 0 bases short, with 17 bases between. The CDR3 runs to 17 residues. The CDR3 DNA reads as TGCGCCAGCAGCCATTTTAGAGGAACAGCGGCTAACTATGGCTACACCTTC. Amino acid sequence: CASSHFRGTAANYGYTF.

This clonotype was seen a handful of times. CDR3 in DNA: TGTGCCAGCAGCTTGGTGGGGACCGACGGGCCAAACACCATATATTTT. Protein sequence: CASSLVGTDGPNTIYF. The chain combines TRBV5-6 with TRBJ1-3, with D possibly matching TRBD1 (5 bases). The CDR3 covers 16 residues. Deletions cut 0 bases from V and 6 bases from J, with 16 bases between. The V gene's germline CDR1 is SGHDT and CDR2 YYEEEE.

This clonotype was detected ten times or more. The chain recombines TRBV3-1 with TRBJ2-2, with 9 bases matching TRBD2. The junction had 12 bases not matched to a gene; V was cut back by 4 bases and J by 0 bases. CDR3 length: 19 amino acids. Germline lookup yields CDR1 LGHDT and CDR2 YNNKEL (reference sequence). This CDR3 reads CASSPRGGRAGTNTGELFF. Written as DNA, the CDR3 is TGTGCCAGCAGCCCCCGCGGCGGGAGGGCCGGGACGAACACCGGGGAGCTGTTTTTT.

At least ten counts were recorded for this clonotype. The chain employs TRBV21-1 and TRBJ2-3; TRBD2 was called by the table and not checked on the DNA. TRBV21-1 is an annotated pseudogene. The CDR3 loop spans 17 amino acids. CDR3 DNA: TGTGCCAGCAGCAGCGGTGCGGTAGAGTCCTGCACAGATACGCAGTATTTT. Translation: CASSSGAVESCTDTQYF.

The chain combines TRBV6-6 with TRBJ2-2, with 11 bases identical to TRBD2. V lost 5 bases, J lost 2 bases, and 10 bases stayed unmatched. CDR3 length: 18 residues. Germline V gives CDR1 MNHNY, CDR2 SVGAGI (reference sequence). CDR3: CASSRRASGRTNTGELFF. CDR3 bases: TGTGCCAGCAGTCGCCGGGCTAGCGGGAGGACCAACACCGGGGAGCTGTTTTTT.

This clonotype was picked up many times. The rearrangement uses TRBV24-1 and TRBJ2-3, with 8 nucleotides matching TRBD2. CDR1 and CDR2 from the germline V gene are KGHDR and SFDVKD. The CDR3 runs to 12 residues. The V gene end was trimmed by 5 bases and the J gene end by 13 bases; junction bases not matched to a gene: 7. CDR3 nucleotides: TGTGCCACCAGTGGTCTGAGCGGGAGTGAGTATTTT. Translating it yields CATSGLSGSEYF.

In its sample, this clonotype was seen many times. The gene calls are TRBV6-1 and TRBJ2-7, with TRBD2 as a possible D gene (5 bases). This CDR3 is built from 13 residues. Trimming took 7 bases from V and 3 from J, leaving 13 bases between them. The germline V gene encodes CDR1 MNHNS and CDR2 SASEGT. CDR3 bases: TGTGCCAGCACCGGGGTAGGGTACTACGAGCAGTACTTC. Encoded protein: CASTGVGYYEQYF.

Comment on this clonotype: A much larger clone lies a single base off, so this may be a read error. The rearrangement uses TRBV29-1 and TRBJ2-7; D possibly corresponds to TRBD2 (5 bases). This CDR3 contains 11 residues. Germline V gene sequence: CDR1 SQVTM, CDR2 ANQGSEA. Trimming stripped 8 bases from V and 3 bases from J, with 11 bases between. The CDR3 DNA reads TGCAGCATACGGGGTTTCTACGAGCAGTACTTC. Translation gives CSIRGFYEQYF.

This clonotype was seen more than once but under ten times. This chain uses TRBV11-2 with TRBJ1-3, with 9 bases matching TRBD1. This CDR3 spans 16 amino acids. Trimming cost V 4 bases and J 2 bases; bases outside gene matches: 6. Germline CDR1 SGHAT, CDR2 FQNNGV. The CDR3, as DNA: TGTGCCAGCAGCTCGACAGGGGGGATCGCTGGAAACACCATATATTTT. Translating it yields CASSSTGGIAGNTIYF.

This clonotype has ten or more counts. The chain joins TRBV2 to TRBJ1-5, with D possibly being TRBD1 (5 bases). Trimming removed 5 bases at V and 2 bases at J, with 10 bases between. The CDR3 has 14 amino acids. The germline CDR1 and CDR2 sequences are SNHLY and FYNNEI. This CDR3 reads CASSPGYGNQPQHF. The CDR3 nucleotides are TGTGCCAGCAGTCCAGGGTATGGCAATCAGCCCCAGCATTTT. The variable domain in full, with the rest retrieved from reference TRBV2 and TRBJ1-5, is EPEVTQTPSHQVTQMGQEVILRCVPISNHLYFYWYRQILGQKVEFLVSFYNNEISEKSEIFDDQFSVERPDGSNFTLKIRSTKLEDSAMYFCASSPGYGNQPQHFGDGTRLSIL.

This clonotype has ten or more counts. This chain connects TRBV4-2 to TRBJ2-1; unclear D gene. CDR1 and CDR2 from the germline V gene are LGHNA and YNFKEQ. Trimming shortened V by 0 bases and J by 4 bases, and 7 bases separated the two germline ends. The CDR3 covers 14 residues. CDR3 amino acids: CASSQDLGYNEQFF. DNA of the CDR3: TGTGCCAGCAGCCAAGATTTGGGGTACAATGAGCAGTTCTTC.

This clonotype has a count of ten or more. This chain links TRBV27 with TRBJ1-5; D ambiguous. The CDR3 runs 14 residues. The germline CDR1 and CDR2 sequences are MNHEY and SMNVEV (reference sequence). Trimming pared 2 bases from V and 3 bases from J, leaving 8 bases between. CDR3: CASSLGGYNQPQHF. The DNA of the CDR3 is TGTGCCAGCAGTTTAGGAGGGTACAATCAGCCCCAGCATTTT.